The 29 T cell receptor beta chains below come from one sample, sequenced in a study of T cell responses to AZD1222 COVID-19 vaccine. TCRdb's table, derived via immunoSEQ multiplex PCR, lists solely in-frame clones and lacks some. There are about 84,000 clones in the sample; about 85% occur only once, and roughly 1.6% lies in the top ten. The source material was peripheral blood, sampled on day 0 of AZD1222 vaccination. The receptors here all came from an adult in good health.

V and J are TRBV11-2 and TRBJ1-2; D is possibly TRBD1 (5 bases). The CDR3 runs to 17 residues. The ends were cut back, 3 bases at V and 6 bases at J, with 23 bases in the middle. CDR1 is SGHAT and CDR2 is FQNNGV in the germline V gene. The CDR3 spells CASSFLGSGLPGDGYTF. CDR3 in DNA: TGTGCCAGCAGCTTTTTGGGGTCGGGACTGCCGGGGGATGGCTACACCTTC.

This clone was found a few times. The J gene is TRBJ1-2, the V gene TRBV7-2, with TRBD1 identical over 9 bases. The CDR3 runs 15 residues. Trimming took 5 bases from V and 7 from J; bases not matched to a gene: 11. Germline loops: CDR1 SGHTA, CDR2 FQGNSA. The CDR3 DNA follows: TGTGCCAGCAGCGCCGGACAGGGGAGGTCTGGTGGCTACACCTTC. It translates to CASSAGQGRSGGYTF.

The V gene is TRBV19, the J gene TRBJ2-7; 9 nucleotides agree with TRBD1. The CDR3 extends over 15 amino acids. Losses at the gene ends were 1 base for V and 3 bases for J; bases not matched to a gene: 4. CDR1 is LNHDA, CDR2 SQIVND, per germline (reference sequence). The CDR3 spells CASSIVRTGVYEQYF. CDR3 DNA sequence: TGTGCCAGTAGTATAGTTCGGACAGGGGTCTACGAGCAGTACTTC. The full variable domain, with the rest looked up from reference TRBV19 and TRBJ2-7, is DGGITQSPKYLFRKEGQNVTLSCEQNLNHDAMYWYRQDPGQGLRLIYYSQIVNDFQKGDIAEGYSVSREKKESFPLTVTSAQKNPTAFYLCASSIVRTGVYEQYFGPGTRLTVT.

The rearrangement uses TRBV7-8 and TRBJ1-2; 9 bases match TRBD1. The CDR3 sequence is 16 residues long. Germline CDR1 SGHVS, CDR2 FQNEAQ. V gave up 5 bases and J gave up 4 bases; unmatched junction bases: 11. As DNA, the CDR3 is TGTGCCAGCAGCCCTGCGGGGGGACAGGGACGCTATGGCTACACCTTC. Translated: CASSPAGGQGRYGYTF.

This clone was seen a few times. At one end the junction does not follow the germline gene, possibly because of a read error. The rearrangement joins TRBV7-3 to TRBJ2-1; D is perhaps TRBD1 or TRBD2 (5 bases each). Germline V gene lookup returns CDR1 SGHTA and CDR2 FQGTGA. The CDR3 consists of 15 residues. This chain's CDR3 is CASSLTGKGSNEQFF. CDR3 DNA: TGTGCCAGCAGTTTAACGGGCAAGGGGAGCAATGAGCAGTTCTTC.

The CDR3, as DNA: TGCGCCAGCAGCGCGGGACAGGGAGTAGGAAACACCATATATTTT. Translating it yields CASSAGQGVGNTIYF. This chain connects TRBV5-1 to TRBJ1-3, with 9 bases aligning to TRBD1. CDR3 length: 15 residues. The trim removed 4 bases at V and 4 bases at J, leaving 6 bases unmatched. The germline V gene has CDR1 SGHRS and CDR2 YFSETQ.

The chain carries TRBV5-1 and TRBJ1-4, with D hard to call. The CDR3 loop spans 16 amino acids. CDR1 SGHRS and CDR2 YFSETQ come from the germline V gene. Deletions cut 0 bases from V and 5 bases from J, with 14 bases between. The CDR3 region has the DNA TGCGCCAGCAGCTTGGGGGTTGGCCAGGAAAATGAAAAACTGTTTTTT. This sequence encodes CASSLGVGQENEKLFF.

The chain combines TRBV18 with TRBJ2-2, with 15 bases identical to TRBD2. Trimming cost V 2 bases and J 4 bases; bases outside gene matches: 5. Germline V gives CDR1 KGHSH, CDR2 LQKENI. The CDR3 has 18 residues. CDR3 loop: CASSPGLAGGPGTGELFF. The DNA of the CDR3 is TGTGCCAGCTCACCAGGACTAGCGGGAGGGCCGGGCACCGGGGAGCTGTTTTTT.

The chain links TRBV11-2 to TRBJ2-7; TRBD1 agrees at 9 bases. CDR1 and CDR2 (germline): SGHAT, FQNNGV. This CDR3 has 15 residues. V trimming: 4 bases; J trimming: 4 bases; junction bases outside the gene matches: 8. The CDR3 sequence is CASSSIRDRAYEQYF. The CDR3 DNA sequence: TGTGCCAGCAGCTCGATCCGGGACAGGGCTTACGAGCAGTACTTC.

The chain uses TRBV11-2 and TRBJ1-4; 7 bases align to TRBD1. Germline lookup yields CDR1 SGHAT and CDR2 FQNNGV. The CDR3 is made up of 14 amino acids. V trimming: 6 bases; J trimming: 7 bases; junction bases outside the gene matches: 8. CDR3 sequence: CASRPQGRGEKLFF. CDR3 DNA sequence: TGTGCCAGCAGACCACAGGGGAGAGGTGAAAAACTGTTTTTT.

This chain links TRBV19 with TRBJ1-6; 9 nucleotides align to TRBD1. From germline, CDR1 is LNHDA and CDR2 SQIVND (reference sequence). CDR3 length: 16 amino acids. The junction had 6 bases not matched to a gene; V was cut back by 6 bases and J by 3 bases. The DNA of the CDR3 is TGTGCCAGTAGCACCGGACAGGGGCGCTATAATTCACCCCTCCACTTT. Protein product: CASSTGQGRYNSPLHF.

This clone was observed once. The chain links TRBV7-3 to TRBJ2-3; perhaps TRBD1 as D (6 bases). The ends were cut back, 1 base at V and 6 bases at J, with 14 bases in the middle. This CDR3 contains 15 residues. The germline gives CDR1 SGHTA, CDR2 FQGTGA. The DNA for the CDR3 is TGTGCCAGCAGCTTAATAGGGGGACCTGGGGATACGCAGTATTTT. Amino acids: CASSLIGGPGDTQYF.

The J gene is TRBJ1-4, the V gene TRBV28; D is uncertain. Germline CDR1 MDHEN, CDR2 SYDVKM. The CDR3 loop spans 16 amino acids. V was trimmed by 5 bases and J by 2 bases, leaving 15 bases between them. The CDR3 DNA sequence: TGTGCCAGCAGTACCACCGACCCAGTCACTAATGAAAAACTGTTTTTT. It codes for CASSTTDPVTNEKLFF. Based on the CDR3 plus reference TRBV28 and TRBJ1-4, the full variable domain is DVKVTQSSRYLVKRTGEKVFLECVQDMDHENMFWYRQDPGLGLRLIYFSYDVKMKEKGDIPEGYSVSREKKERFSLILESASTNQTSMYLCASSTTDPVTNEKLFFGSGTQLSVL.

The chain uses TRBV18 and TRBJ2-1, with 9 bases identical to TRBD2. V shed 2 bases and J 7 bases; nucleotides not matched to a gene: 6. The germline V gene has CDR1 KGHSH and CDR2 LQKENI. The CDR3 length is 15 residues. The CDR3 DNA follows: TGTGCCAGCTCACCAGCGGGAGGGCCGGGGAATGAGCAGTTCTTC. It encodes CASSPAGGPGNEQFF.

This sequence joins TRBV11-2 and TRBJ2-3; TRBD2 aligns across 9 bases. The CDR3 runs 18 residues. V shed 5 bases and J 0 bases; nucleotides not matched to a gene: 12. Germline V gene lookup returns CDR1 SGHAT and CDR2 FQNNGV. Here the CDR3 reads CASSIRGGGLSSTDTQYF. In DNA form, the CDR3 reads TGTGCCAGCAGCATTCGCGGGGGGGGACTTTCTAGCACAGATACGCAGTATTTT.

The chain carries TRBV18 and TRBJ2-1, with 7 bases lining up with TRBD2. Germline V CDR1 and CDR2: KGHSH, LQKENI. Trimming removed 2 bases from V and 4 bases from J; junction bases left unmatched: 8. The CDR3 extends over 16 amino acids. CDR3 loop: CASSPSGGRTYNEQFF. Written as DNA, the CDR3 is TGTGCCAGCTCACCATCCGGCGGGAGAACTTACAATGAGCAGTTCTTC.

The chain has TRBV20-1 and TRBJ2-1; D uncertain. This CDR3 has 11 amino acids. Germline CDR1 and CDR2: DFQATT and SNEGSKA (reference sequence). The V end was cut by 0 bases, the J end by 9 bases, with 6 bases between. CDR3 sequence: CSARERFEQFF. CDR3 in DNA: TGCAGTGCTAGAGAGAGATTTGAGCAGTTCTTC.

This chain connects TRBV30 to TRBJ2-3; TRBD2 is a possible D gene (6 bases). The CDR3 is 13 amino acids. Trimming left V 7 bases short and J 7 bases short, with 18 bases between. Germline V gives CDR1 GTSNPN, CDR2 SVGIG (reference sequence). CDR3 sequence: CAYRREARNTQYF. In nucleotides, the CDR3 is TGTGCCTACCGGAGGGAGGCTCGGAATACGCAGTATTTT. Based on the CDR3 plus reference TRBV30 and TRBJ2-3, the full variable domain is SQTIHQWPATLVQPVGSPLSLECTVEGTSNPNLYWYRQAAGRGLQLLFYSVGIGQISSEVPQNLSASRPQDRQFILSSKKLLLSDSGFYLCAYRREARNTQYFGPGTRLTVL.

This rearrangement joins TRBV6-5 to TRBJ2-7, with 7 bases identical to TRBD2. This CDR3 spans 11 amino acids. CDR1 is MNHEY, CDR2 SVGAGI, per germline. The trim removed 7 bases at V and 5 bases at J, leaving 2 bases unmatched. In DNA, the CDR3 is TGTGCCAGCATGGCGGGGGACGAGCAGTACTTC. This translates into CASMAGDEQYF.

The chain links TRBV14 to TRBJ2-2, with D uncertain. Trimming removed 4 bases at V and 2 bases at J, with 11 bases between. Germline V gene lookup returns CDR1 SGHDN and CDR2 FVKESK. The CDR3 length is 15 residues. The CDR3, as DNA: TGTGCCAGCAGCCTTTCTCGCGCCAACACCGGGGAGCTGTTTTTT. This translates into CASSLSRANTGELFF.

V and J are TRBV5-5 and TRBJ1-1; 8 bases map to TRBD1. The length of the CDR3 is 17 residues. V lost 5 bases, J lost 7 bases, and 19 bases stayed unmatched. Germline V gives CDR1 SGHKS, CDR2 YYEKEE (reference sequence). CDR3 nucleotides: TGTGCCAGCAGACTCTCCGGGACAGGAGTGATCGGACGTGAAGCTTTCTTT. Its translation: CASRLSGTGVIGREAFF.

This clone was observed once. V is TRBV24-1 and J is TRBJ2-3, with 11 nucleotides matching TRBD2. This CDR3 comprises 14 residues. Germline trimming cut 9 bases from V and 6 bases from J; bases unmatched to any gene: 7. Germline V gene sequence: CDR1 KGHDR, CDR2 SFDVKD. In DNA form, the CDR3 reads TGTGCCACCTCGACTAGCGGGGAGCGTGATACGCAGTATTTT. The encoded protein is CATSTSGERDTQYF.

This chain uses TRBV7-2 with TRBJ2-2, with D maybe TRBD2 (5 bases). Trimming shortened V by 4 bases and J by 1 base, and 10 bases separated the two germline ends. Germline assignment: CDR1 SGHTA and CDR2 FQGNSA. This CDR3 region has 15 residues. CDR3 sequence (DNA): TGTGCCAGCAGCTCTACACTAGTGAACACCGGGGAGCTGTTTTTT. Protein sequence: CASSSTLVNTGELFF.

The rearrangement links TRBV9 to TRBJ2-1; TRBD2 agrees at 8 bases. CDR1 SGDLS and CDR2 YYNGEE come from the germline V gene. Unmatched junction bases numbered 10, after V lost 3 bases and J lost 8 bases. This CDR3 is built from 15 residues. As DNA, the CDR3 is TGTGCCAGCAGCGAGGCCCCGCGGGGGGCTGATGAGCAGTTCTTC. Protein: CASSEAPRGADEQFF.

The rearrangement uses TRBV6-5 and TRBJ1-4; D is undetermined. Germline values: CDR1 MNHEY, CDR2 SVGAGI. Trimming removed 0 bases from V and 7 bases from J, with 12 bases in between. The CDR3 sequence is 15 residues long. In DNA, the CDR3 is TGTGCCAGCAGTTACTCGCGAGGGATTGGTGAAAAACTGTTTTTT. Translation: CASSYSRGIGEKLFF.

This clone came up once. This sequence joins TRBV27 and TRBJ1-1, with D possibly TRBD1 on 5 matching bases. The CDR3 length is 12 residues. Germline loops: CDR1 MNHEY, CDR2 SMNVEV (reference sequence). V lost 2 bases, J lost 9 bases, and 10 bases lay in between. CDR3 protein: CASSLRQGKAFF. As DNA, the CDR3 is TGTGCCAGCAGTTTAAGGCAGGGTAAAGCTTTCTTT.

The chain joins TRBV18 to TRBJ1-1; D ambiguous. The CDR3 consists of 12 residues. Germline V gene sequence: CDR1 KGHSH, CDR2 LQKENI. V lost 3 bases and J lost 6, with 8 bases in between. The CDR3 DNA sequence: TGTGCCAGCTCACCGGCAGCGGCTGAAGCTTTCTTT. It codes for CASSPAAAEAFF.

The chain employs TRBV11-1 and TRBJ1-1, with TRBD1 identical over 7 bases. The ends lost 3 bases at V and 5 bases at J; junction bases unmatched: 6. Germline loops: CDR1 SGHAT, CDR2 FQDESV (reference sequence). The CDR3 has 14 residues. CDR3 coding DNA: TGTGCCAGCAGCTTGCTAGGGGGCGGAACTGAAGCTTTCTTT. It codes for CASSLLGGGTEAFF.

The chain has TRBV5-4 and TRBJ2-7; 14 nucleotides align to TRBD2. The CDR3 sequence is 15 residues long. Trimming took 4 bases from V and 7 from J; bases not matched to a gene: 7. The germline gives CDR1 SGHNT, CDR2 YYREEE (reference sequence). In DNA form, the CDR3 reads TGTGCCAGCAGCCCCGGGACTAGCGGGAGCAGGGAGCAGTACTTC. As protein: CASSPGTSGSREQYF.